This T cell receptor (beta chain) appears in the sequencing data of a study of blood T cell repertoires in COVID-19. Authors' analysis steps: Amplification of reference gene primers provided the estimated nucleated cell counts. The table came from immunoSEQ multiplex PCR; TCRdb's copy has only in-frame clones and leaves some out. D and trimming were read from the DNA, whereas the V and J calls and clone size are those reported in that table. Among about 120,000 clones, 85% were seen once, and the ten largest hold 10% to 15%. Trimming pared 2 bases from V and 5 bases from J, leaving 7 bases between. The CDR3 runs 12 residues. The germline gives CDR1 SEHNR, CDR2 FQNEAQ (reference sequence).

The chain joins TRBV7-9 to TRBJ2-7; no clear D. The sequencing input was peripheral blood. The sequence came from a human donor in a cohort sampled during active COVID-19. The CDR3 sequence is CASSLSGDEQYF. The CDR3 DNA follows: TGTGCCAGCAGCTTAAGTGGAGACGAGCAGTACTTC. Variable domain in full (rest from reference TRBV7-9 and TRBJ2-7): DTGVSQNPRHKITKRGQNVTFRCDPISEHNRLYWYRQTLGQGPEFLTYFQNEAQLEKSRLLSDRFSAERPKGSFSTLEIQRTEQGDSAMYLCASSLSGDEQYFGPGTRLTVT.